Detailed here is one TCR beta chain. Antigen unknown. The CDR3 contains 15 residues. V dropped 5 bases and J dropped 4 bases, with 17 bases sitting between them. Germline CDR1 and CDR2: SGHVS and FQNEAQ. Samples were taken several times over chemoradiotherapy. The sample is drawn from a study of chemoradiotherapy in HPV16-positive cancers. The repertoire was sequenced with immunoSEQ multiplex PCR; TCRdb's copy has only in-frame clones and lacks some. The sample yields 11,000 or so clones, 65% to 85% seen once. The study, taken as a whole, reports: Only a couple of HPV16-positive patients supplied the functional HPV-specificity definition.

The TCR originated in a human donor with HPV-associated anogenital cancer. Collection took place from a patient who underwent chemoradiotherapy. The chain couples TRBV7-8 to TRBJ2-5; D is unresolved. The CDR3 coding sequence is TGTGCCAGCAGCCCCTATCTAGAGCACGGAGAGACCCAGTACTTC. Translation gives CASSPYLEHGETQYF.